Following are 13 T cell receptor beta chains from one sample sequenced in a study of T cell responses to AZD1222 COVID-19 vaccine. Only in-frame clones appear in the TCRdb table, and some are missing; sequencing was by immunoSEQ multiplex PCR. The table shows approximately 110,000 clones, with around 96% occurring only once. The material sequenced was peripheral blood, taken on day 0 of AZD1222 vaccination. Receptor source: an adult in good health.

The V gene is TRBV7-3, the J gene TRBJ2-5, with D unclear. The germline V gene encodes CDR1 SGHTA and CDR2 FQGTGA. With 5 bases removed from V and 3 bases from J, the gap between germline ends came to 10 bases. The CDR3 runs to 13 residues. The CDR3 reads CASSPATEETQYF. CDR3 nucleotide sequence: TGTGCCAGCAGCCCCGCAACAGAAGAGACCCAGTACTTC. Full variable domain (remainder filled in from reference TRBV7-3 and TRBJ2-5): GAGVSQTPSNKVTEKGKYVELRCDPISGHTALYWYRQSLGQGPEFLIYFQGTGAADDSGLPNDRFFAVRPEGSVSTLKIQRTERGDSAVYLCASSPATEETQYFGPGTRLLVL.

The chain links TRBV19 to TRBJ1-5, with 7 positions matching TRBD1. Germline assignment: CDR1 LNHDA and CDR2 SQIVND (reference sequence). The CDR3 is made up of 15 amino acids. The junction had 6 bases not matched to a gene; V was cut back by 5 bases and J by 2 bases. CDR3 loop: CASSLGTVGNQPQHF. CDR3 DNA: TGTGCCAGTAGTCTAGGGACAGTCGGCAATCAGCCCCAGCATTTT.

CDR3 bases: TGTGCCAGCAGTCCACAGGGGCGGTCTGAGATGAACACTGAAGCTTTCTTT. Translation gives CASSPQGRSEMNTEAFF. This chain uses TRBV28 with TRBJ1-1; 7 nucleotides match TRBD1. Germline CDR1 MDHEN, CDR2 SYDVKM. This CDR3 has 17 amino acids. Trimming cost V 5 bases and J 0 bases; bases outside gene matches: 12.

This clone was seen just once. This CDR3 is CASRSRGVRDGYTF. For the CDR3, the DNA is TGTGCCAGCAGGAGCAGGGGAGTCCGGGATGGCTACACCTTC. V is TRBV6-5 and J is TRBJ1-2, with D possibly matching TRBD1 (6 bases). Trimming pared 6 bases from V and 6 bases from J, leaving 17 bases between. Germline V CDR1 and CDR2: MNHEY, SVGAGI. There are 14 residues in the CDR3.

This chain uses TRBV28 with TRBJ2-7; D not resolved. The CDR3 covers 12 residues. Trimming took off 5 bases at V and 5 bases at J, with 10 bases between the two ends. Looked up from germline, CDR1 is MDHEN and CDR2 is SYDVKM. For the CDR3, the DNA is TGTGCCAGCAGTCTTTCTCTCAACGAGCAGTACTTC. It is translated as CASSLSLNEQYF.

This sequence joins TRBV11-3 and TRBJ2-5; 7 bases match TRBD2. Germline lookup yields CDR1 SGHNT and CDR2 YENEEA. The trim removed 5 bases at V and 5 bases at J, leaving 5 bases unmatched. The CDR3 totals 13 residues. The CDR3 loop reads CASSPGRGETQYF. The CDR3 DNA follows: TGTGCCAGCAGCCCAGGGAGGGGCGAGACCCAGTACTTC.

V is TRBV27 and J is TRBJ2-3; 8 bases are a match to TRBD2. Germline CDR1 MNHEY, CDR2 SMNVEV (reference sequence). CDR3 size: 14 residues. V lost 0 bases and J lost 8; bases outside the gene matches: 4. The DNA for the CDR3 is TGTGCCAGCAGTTTATCGTCTAGCGGGTCTACGCAGTATTTT. This gives the protein CASSLSSSGSTQYF.

The chain employs TRBV13 and TRBJ1-1, with D hard to call. V was trimmed by 4 bases and J by 7 bases, leaving 7 bases between them. Looked up from germline, CDR1 is PRHDT and CDR2 is FYEKMQ (reference sequence). The CDR3 runs 11 residues. The CDR3 DNA sequence: TGTGCCAGCAGCTCCACCTTTGAAGCTTTCTTT. Amino acids: CASSSTFEAFF. Filled out from reference TRBV13 and TRBJ1-1, the complete variable domain reads AAGVIQSPRHLIKEKRETATLKCYPIPRHDTVYWYQQGPGQDPQFLISFYEKMQSDKGSIPDRFSAQQFSDYHSELNMSSLELGDSALYFCASSSTFEAFFGQGTRLTVV.

The chain couples TRBV3-1 (or the pseudogene TRBV3-2) to TRBJ2-5, with 13 bases identical to TRBD2. Germline loops: CDR1 LGHDT, CDR2 YNNKEL (reference sequence). This CDR3 has 17 amino acids. The V and J ends lost 3 bases and 2 bases, in that order; junction bases with no gene match: 6. Written as DNA, the CDR3 is TGTGCCAGCAGCCATGGGACTAGCGGGATCAAACAAGAGACCCAGTACTTC. Residues: CASSHGTSGIKQETQYF.

The rearrangement links TRBV7-2 to TRBJ1-1; a weak D match, TRBD1 (6 bases). CDR3 length: 15 residues. The V gene lost 0 bases and the J gene lost 5 bases, with 13 bases spanning the gap. Per the germline V gene, CDR1 is SGHTA and CDR2 is FQGNSA. The CDR3 DNA is TGTGCCAGCAGCTTAGCGTTAGGGGGAGGGACTGAAGCTTTCTTT. This encodes CASSLALGGGTEAFF.

This chain uses TRBV10-3 with TRBJ2-7; the D gene is possibly TRBD2 (5 bases). The CDR3 has 15 residues. The ends were cut back, 3 bases at V and 1 base at J, with 13 bases in the middle. Germline CDR1 ENHRY, CDR2 SYGVKD. CDR3 DNA sequence: TGTGCCATCAGTGATCAGGACGGAGGTTCCTACGAGCAGTACTTC. It translates to CAISDQDGGSYEQYF.

This chain links TRBV7-9 with TRBJ2-7; no firm D call. V was cut by 3 bases and J by 1 base, with 4 bases left in between. The CDR3 runs to 12 residues. Germline assignment: CDR1 SEHNR and CDR2 FQNEAQ (reference sequence). The CDR3 region has the DNA TGTGCCAGCAGCTTTTCATCCTACGAGCAGTACTTC. Its protein is CASSFSSYEQYF.

In its sample, this clone was seen a few times. This sequence joins TRBV10-1 and TRBJ2-7; 13 bases align to TRBD2. The CDR3 is made up of 15 amino acids. J gave up 2 bases and V 7 bases, and 5 bases lay outside the gene matches. Germline CDR1 and CDR2: WNHNN and SYGVQD (reference sequence). The CDR3 loop reads CASTQGLAGPYEQYF. Written as DNA, the CDR3 is TGCGCCAGCACGCAGGGACTAGCGGGGCCCTACGAGCAGTACTTC.